The 28 T cell receptor beta chains given below trace back to one sample, sequenced in a study of graft-versus-host responses after intestinal transplantation. Clones were sequenced by immunoSEQ multiplex PCR, and TCRdb holds only the in-frame ones, with some missing. The table shows about 51,000 clones, with about 95% occurring only once. The antigens of these receptors remain unknown. Source: unstimulated CD8+ T cells sorted from spleen or lymph node cells, taken before transplant. These receptor sequences come from a human donor who was the organ donor for an intestinal transplant.

The J gene is TRBJ2-2, the V gene TRBV10-3; either TRBD1 or TRBD2 may fit D (5 bases each). V was clipped by 6 bases and J by 6 bases, with 11 bases between them. This CDR3 is 13 amino acids long. From germline, CDR1 is ENHRY and CDR2 SYGVKD. Here the CDR3 reads CAIRKEGSGELFF. Written as DNA, the CDR3 is TGTGCCATCAGGAAAGAGGGGTCCGGGGAGCTGTTTTTT.

The chain combines TRBV11-2 with TRBJ2-4, with TRBD2 as a possible D gene (6 bases). This CDR3 has 17 residues. Germline V gene sequence: CDR1 SGHAT, CDR2 FQNNGV. Trimming pared 1 base from V and 6 bases from J, leaving 19 bases between. CDR3 DNA: TGTGCCAGCAGCTTAGGAACGCTCCAGGGAGGCCGAAACATTCAGTACTTC. Translation gives CASSLGTLQGGRNIQYF.

As DNA, the CDR3 is TGTGCCAGCTCGGTGGGGACAGGGTACGAGCAGTACTTC. As protein: CASSVGTGYEQYF. The chain is built from TRBV7-3 and TRBJ2-7, with 9 bases matching TRBD1. This CDR3 region has 13 residues. Germline CDR1 and CDR2: SGHTA and FQGTGA. J was trimmed by 4 bases and V by 8 bases; bases with no gene match: 6. Full variable domain (missing parts from reference TRBV7-3 and TRBJ2-7): GAGVSQTPSNKVTEKGKYVELRCDPISGHTALYWYRQSLGQGPEFLIYFQGTGAADDSGLPNDRFFAVRPEGSVSTLKIQRTERGDSAVYLCASSVGTGYEQYFGPGTRLTVT.

The J gene is TRBJ2-2, the V gene TRBV6-1; TRBD1 is a possible D gene (6 bases). Looked up from germline, CDR1 is MNHNS and CDR2 is SASEGT. The CDR3 runs 13 residues. V shed 1 base and J shed 6 bases, with 6 bases lying between them. CDR3 DNA: TGTGCCAGCAGTGAAGACAGGGCCGGGGAGCTGTTTTTT. Encoded protein: CASSEDRAGELFF.

V gene TRBV4-1 combines with J gene TRBJ1-6; a weak D match, TRBD1 (6 bases). CDR1 MGHRA and CDR2 YSYEKL come from the germline V gene. With 4 bases removed from V and 9 bases from J, the gap between germline ends came to 16 bases. This CDR3 has 15 residues. The CDR3, as DNA: TGCGCCAGCAGCCGGGGGGCGGGGAATGGTTCACCCCTCCACTTT. Translated: CASSRGAGNGSPLHF.

This chain connects TRBV6-4 to TRBJ1-3, with no clear D. CDR1 and CDR2 from the germline V gene are MRHNA and SNTAGT. The CDR3 spans 17 residues. V was trimmed by 0 bases and J by 4 bases, leaving 16 bases between them. The DNA of the CDR3 is TGTGCCAGCAGTGACTCGAGGTTCTGGAGTTCCGGAAACACCATATATTTT. This encodes CASSDSRFWSSGNTIYF.

The chain links TRBV6-5 to TRBJ2-3; a possible D gene is TRBD2 (5 bases). This CDR3 contains 16 residues. V dropped 0 bases and J dropped 0 bases, with 10 bases sitting between them. CDR1 is MNHEY, CDR2 SVGAGI, per germline. Written as DNA, the CDR3 is TGTGCCAGCAGTTACTCAGAGGGAACTAGCACAGATACGCAGTATTTT. Protein: CASSYSEGTSTDTQYF.

This sequence joins TRBV28 and TRBJ2-7; D is uncertain. The CDR3 is 12 residues long. V lost 3 bases and J lost 3, with 6 bases in between. Germline CDR1 is MDHEN and CDR2 is SYDVKM. This CDR3 reads CASSFEHYEQYF. CDR3 bases: TGTGCCAGCAGTTTTGAGCACTACGAGCAGTACTTC.

The gene calls are TRBV9 and TRBJ2-3; 7 bases are a match to TRBD2. Germline V lookup: CDR1 SGDLS, CDR2 YYNGEE. The CDR3 is 16 residues long. V trimming: 1 base; J trimming: 1 base; junction bases outside the gene matches: 6. CDR3 DNA sequence: TGTGCCAGCAGCGTATGGGGGGGAGGGGGCACAGATACGCAGTATTTT. Its translation is CASSVWGGGGTDTQYF.

This clone was observed a few times. This chain links TRBV7-8 with TRBJ1-3, with D unresolved. Trimming cost V 1 base and J 1 base, with 5 bases left between them. The CDR3 covers 14 residues. Germline assignment: CDR1 SGHVS and CDR2 FQNEAQ. CDR3 DNA: TGTGCCAGCAGCTTAGGTGTATCTGGAAACACCATATATTTT. Its protein product is CASSLGVSGNTIYF.

V gene TRBV4-1 combines with J gene TRBJ1-2; D unresolved. Deletions cut 1 base from V and 0 bases from J, with 9 bases between. Per the germline V gene, CDR1 is MGHRA and CDR2 is YSYEKL. The CDR3 extends over 15 amino acids. The CDR3 DNA is TGCGCCAGCAGCCAAGCTGCTCAAGCTAACTATGGCTACACCTTC. Its translation is CASSQAAQANYGYTF.

This clone was counted once. The junction departs from germline at one end; a sequencing error may be responsible. The sample carries other DNA sequences with the same CDR3. This chain connects TRBV5-4 to TRBJ2-7; D may be TRBD2 (6 bases). This CDR3 is 15 amino acids long. Germline V gene lookup returns CDR1 SGHNT and CDR2 YYREEE (reference sequence). CDR3 loop: CASSFGTASSYEQYF. The CDR3 nucleotides read TGCGCCAGCAGCTTCGGGACTGCGAGCTCCTACGAGCAGTACTTC.

The chain carries TRBV9 and TRBJ2-5; possible D gene TRBD1, 5 bases. The better agreement between TRBJ2-7 and the DNA end casts doubt on the J call. CDR3 length: 14 amino acids. Germline V CDR1 and CDR2: SGDLS, YYNGEE. CDR3 nucleotide sequence: TGTGCCAGCAGCGTAGGGAAGGGGACCTACGAGCAGTACTTC. As protein: CASSVGKGTYEQYF.

The V and J genes are TRBV5-5 and TRBJ1-1; possible D gene TRBD1, 6 bases. With 0 bases removed from V and 7 bases from J, the gap between germline ends came to 16 bases. CDR3 length: 15 residues. Germline V CDR1 and CDR2: SGHKS, YYEKEE (reference sequence). The CDR3 loop reads CASSLGGHVLLEAFF. The CDR3 DNA reads TGTGCCAGCAGCTTGGGGGGACACGTTCTACTTGAAGCTTTCTTT.

This chain connects TRBV7-9 to TRBJ1-2; 11 nucleotides line up with TRBD1. The germline CDR1 and CDR2 sequences are SEHNR and FQNEAQ (reference sequence). The CDR3 consists of 16 residues. After removal of 4 bases from V and 3 bases from J, the junction contained 7 bases not matched to a gene. CDR3 in amino acids: CASSSFRDRGYYGYTF. The CDR3 bases are TGTGCCAGCAGCTCATTCCGGGACAGGGGGTACTATGGCTACACCTTC.

The gene calls are TRBV2 and TRBJ1-1; D is undetermined. This CDR3 contains 17 residues. V was pared by 5 bases and J by 0 bases, with 19 bases between. From germline, CDR1 is SNHLY and CDR2 FYNNEI. The CDR3 nucleotides are TGTGCCAGCAGTTATCCACGCACGGGTTCCATGAACACTGAAGCTTTCTTT. Translation: CASSYPRTGSMNTEAFF.

The chain links TRBV6-1 to TRBJ1-2; D call uncertain. The CDR3 consists of 14 residues. Germline loops: CDR1 MNHNS, CDR2 SASEGT. Trimming pared 1 base from V and 9 bases from J, leaving 15 bases between. CDR3: CASSEGRFTVSYTF. In DNA, the CDR3 is TGTGCCAGCAGTGAAGGGAGATTCACCGTAAGCTACACCTTC.

The rearrangement uses TRBV5-6 and TRBJ2-2; 7 nucleotides match TRBD1. The CDR3 runs 15 residues. The V segment lost 4 bases and the J segment 3 bases; nucleotides outside the gene matches: 6. Germline V gives CDR1 SGHDT, CDR2 YYEEEE. In DNA, the CDR3 is TGTGCCAGCAGCCTCGGGACAGCCGACACCGGGGAGCTGTTTTTT. Translation: CASSLGTADTGELFF.

V usage is TRBV13 and J usage is TRBJ1-1, with D perhaps TRBD1 (6 bases). V lost 6 bases to trimming and J lost 6 bases, with 17 bases between them. The length of the CDR3 is 14 residues. Germline values: CDR1 PRHDT, CDR2 FYEKMQ (reference sequence). The DNA for the CDR3 is TGTGCCAGCAGTTCCAATGGGGGCTTCGCTGAAGCTTTCTTT. Its translation is CASSSNGGFAEAFF.

The chain recombines TRBV5-4 with TRBJ1-1; a possible D gene is TRBD1 (6 bases). Trimming cost V 4 bases and J 8 bases, with 9 bases left between them. The CDR3 has 11 residues. Germline CDR1 reads SGHNT; CDR2 reads YYREEE (reference sequence). In DNA, the CDR3 is TGTGCCAGCAGCCCGGGGACAGAAGCTTTCTTT. Amino acid sequence: CASSPGTEAFF.

The chain links TRBV7-9 to TRBJ1-1; tentatively, D is TRBD1 (5 bases). The CDR3 length is 13 residues. V lost 3 bases and J 6 bases, leaving 11 bases between the germline ends. Per the germline V gene, CDR1 is SEHNR and CDR2 is FQNEAQ (reference sequence). The CDR3: CASSFQGRAEAFF. The CDR3 nucleotides read TGTGCCAGCAGCTTCCAGGGAAGAGCTGAAGCTTTCTTT.

This clone was counted once. This specimen includes other DNA sequences encoding the same CDR3. The chain is built from TRBV10-2 and TRBJ2-1; the D gene could be TRBD1 or TRBD2 (5 bases each). The V end lost 3 bases, the J end lost 9 bases, and 6 bases lay between the germline ends. The CDR3 spans 11 residues. Germline V gives CDR1 WSHSY, CDR2 SAAADI. The CDR3 DNA follows: TGCGCCAGCAGTGATGGGGGTGAGCAGTTCTTC. This encodes CASSDGGEQFF.

The chain is built from TRBV18 and TRBJ2-1; D ambiguous. Between the trimmed V and J ends, which lost 0 bases and 4 bases, there was a span of 10 bases. The CDR3 runs 15 residues. Looked up from germline, CDR1 is KGHSH and CDR2 is LQKENI. The DNA of the CDR3 is TGTGCCAGCTCACCACCGGATAAGAGTTACAATGAGCAGTTCTTC. This sequence encodes CASSPPDKSYNEQFF.

The chain carries TRBV6-6 and TRBJ2-7, with D unclear. The germline V and J ends were trimmed by 5 bases and 5 bases, with 16 bases remaining between them. The CDR3 has 14 amino acids. CDR1 MNHNY and CDR2 SVGAGI come from the germline V gene (reference sequence). CDR3 nucleotide sequence: TGTGCCAGCAGTCCCCTTAGGCAGAGCGACGAGCAGTACTTC. Translated, it gives CASSPLRQSDEQYF.

The chain is built from TRBV4-1 and TRBJ2-6; 7 nucleotides line up with TRBD1. Trimming removed 5 bases from V and 2 bases from J; junction bases left unmatched: 3. This CDR3 is 15 amino acids long. The germline V gene has CDR1 MGHRA and CDR2 YSYEKL. The CDR3 protein is CASSYQGAGANVLTF. The CDR3 nucleotides are TGCGCCAGCAGCTACCAGGGGGCTGGGGCCAACGTCCTGACTTTC.

The genes are TRBV7-9 and TRBJ2-3; weak D call: TRBD1 (6 bases). The V end lost 5 bases, the J end lost 6 bases, and 9 bases lay between the germline ends. Germline CDR1 reads SEHNR; CDR2 reads FQNEAQ (reference sequence). The CDR3 sequence is 12 residues long. In DNA form, the CDR3 reads TGTGCCAGCAGCCCAGGGGAGGATACGCAGTATTTT. The encoded protein is CASSPGEDTQYF.

This rearrangement joins TRBV27 to TRBJ2-7; a possible D gene is TRBD2 (6 bases). The CDR3 has 15 amino acids. CDR1 is MNHEY and CDR2 is SMNVEV in the germline V gene (reference sequence). Deletions cut 1 base from V and 0 bases from J, with 10 bases between. CDR3 DNA sequence: TGTGCCAGCAGTTTATGGGGCGGGGCCTCCTACGAGCAGTACTTC. It specifies CASSLWGGASYEQYF.

The chain is built from TRBV5-8 and TRBJ1-1, with TRBD1 identical over 11 bases. The V segment lost 4 bases and the J segment 3 bases; nucleotides outside the gene matches: 2. The CDR3 runs 14 residues. CDR1 and CDR2 from the germline V gene are SGHTS and YDEGEE. CDR3 sequence: CASSGTGGYTEAFF. As DNA, the CDR3 is TGTGCCAGCAGCGGGACAGGGGGGTACACTGAAGCTTTCTTT.